The TCR beta chain under discussion was sequenced for a study of blood T cell repertoires in COVID-19. Clones were sequenced by immunoSEQ multiplex PCR, and TCRdb holds only the in-frame ones, with some missing. Of 540,000 or so clones listed, roughly nine tenths were seen once; the top ten hold about 8.2%. Sequencing used peripheral blood. This sequence originates from a woman between 45 and 60 years old with COVID-19, enrolled during active disease.

CDR3 region: CASSPDRATGELFF. The CDR3 bases are TGTGCCAGCTCACCGGACAGGGCAACCGGGGAGCTGTTTTTT. The rearrangement links TRBV18 to TRBJ2-2; 8 bases are shared with TRBD1. The V gene's germline CDR1 is KGHSH and CDR2 LQKENI. V was clipped by 3 bases and J by 5 bases; unmatched bases: 2. This CDR3 spans 14 amino acids.